A single TCR beta chain is shown here with its context. The data belong to a study of shared clonotypes between healthy human individuals. This CDR3 contains 16 residues. Germline V CDR1 and CDR2: SGDLS, YYNGEE. The germline V and J ends were trimmed by 4 bases and 0 bases, with 14 bases remaining between them. DNA at 200 ng, some 31,000 T cell genomes, went into sorted-subset replicate PCRs. Assay: immunoSEQ multiplex PCR; the TCRdb copy retains only in-frame clones and omits some. The repertoire includes more than 850,000 clones, approximately 80% of them detected once, and 0.4% to 0.55% sits in the top ten.

The chain has TRBV9 and TRBJ1-3; the D gene is possibly TRBD1 (6 bases). Sequences were obtained from memory CD4+ T cells from PBMCs. Documented subset: CD45RA-negative fraction. This TCR was recovered from a man between 18 and 35 years old in good health. Some clones in this sample may be carry-over from other donors' samples. The CDR3 reads CASSLRPGASGNTIYF. The CDR3 coding sequence is TGTGCCAGCAGCTTAAGACCGGGGGCCTCTGGAAACACCATATATTTT. Combining the CDR3 with reference TRBV9 and TRBJ1-3 gives the whole variable domain DSGVTQTPKHLITATGQRVTLRCSPRSGDLSVYWYQQSLDQGLQFLIQYYNGEERAKGNILERFSAQQFPDLHSELNLSSLELGDSALYFCASSLRPGASGNTIYFGEGSWLTVV.